This T cell receptor (beta chain) was documented in a study of beta chain features in type 1 diabetes. General observations from the study: Shortening of TCRB CDR3s, moderate but significant, appeared in all four CD4+ subsets of Type 1 diabetes patients.

Of note for this clone: Its target is unknown.

The authors reverse transcribed all of the isolated RNA, so sequencing captured expressed TCRB transcripts. Here immunoSEQ multiplex PCR was the method, and the copy in TCRdb shows in-frame clones only, minus some. The data contain approximately 130,000 clones, 15% to 20% of them seen just once; the ten biggest clones take up roughly 2.5%. This CDR3 has 15 residues. Germline V CDR1 and CDR2: SGHRS, YFSETQ. Unmatched junction bases numbered 12, after V lost 4 bases and J lost 9 bases. The sequence came from a young man with type 1 diabetes. Source material: central memory CD4+ T cells from blood. The chain is built from TRBV5-1 and TRBJ2-1, with 8 bases aligning to TRBD1. The CDR3 is CASSARTGKEFEQFF. The CDR3 bases are TGCGCCAGCAGCGCTCGGACAGGGAAAGAGTTTGAGCAGTTCTTC.